The following is a TCR beta chain sequence with its context. These data originate in a study of blood T cell repertoires in COVID-19. About the study: The United States, Italy and Spain supplied acute and convalescent COVID-19 samples.

Per the study methods: Estimates of nucleated cell counts were drawn from the amplification of reference gene primers. Libraries were prepared by immunoSEQ multiplex PCR; TCRdb keeps only in-frame clonotypes and omits some of them. D and trimming come from the DNA, and the V and J calls and clone size come from that table. The data show some 250,000 clones, around 80% seen once. The TCR was taken from a man aged 40-50 years with acute or convalescent COVID-19. Sequencing was done on a sample of peripheral blood.

The CDR3 sequence: CASSFTGFEQYF. DNA of the CDR3: TGTGCCAGCAGCTTCACCGGGTTCGAGCAGTACTTC. The chain combines TRBV5-6 with TRBJ2-7, with no clear D. The V and J ends lost 2 bases and 6 bases respectively, with 9 bases between them. The CDR3 covers 12 residues. The V gene's germline CDR1 is SGHDT and CDR2 YYEEEE.